What follows describes a single TCR beta chain. The sample is drawn from a study of blood T cell repertoires in COVID-19. Profiling relied on immunoSEQ multiplex PCR, and the TCRdb table lists in-frame clones only, not all of them. The table has more than 110,000 clones, around 82% seen once. After removal of 0 bases from V and 0 bases from J, the junction contained 6 bases not matched to a gene. The germline V gene encodes CDR1 MGHRA and CDR2 YSYEKL. The CDR3 consists of 17 residues. The receptor's source is a woman aged 55-69 years with acute or convalescent COVID-19. The sample comprised peripheral blood. The chain employs TRBV4-1 and TRBJ2-3; 7 nucleotides match TRBD1. CDR3 nucleotide sequence: TGCGCCAGCAGCCAAGATCAAGGGGGCCGAAGCACAGATACGCAGTATTTT. Translation gives CASSQDQGGRSTDTQYF.